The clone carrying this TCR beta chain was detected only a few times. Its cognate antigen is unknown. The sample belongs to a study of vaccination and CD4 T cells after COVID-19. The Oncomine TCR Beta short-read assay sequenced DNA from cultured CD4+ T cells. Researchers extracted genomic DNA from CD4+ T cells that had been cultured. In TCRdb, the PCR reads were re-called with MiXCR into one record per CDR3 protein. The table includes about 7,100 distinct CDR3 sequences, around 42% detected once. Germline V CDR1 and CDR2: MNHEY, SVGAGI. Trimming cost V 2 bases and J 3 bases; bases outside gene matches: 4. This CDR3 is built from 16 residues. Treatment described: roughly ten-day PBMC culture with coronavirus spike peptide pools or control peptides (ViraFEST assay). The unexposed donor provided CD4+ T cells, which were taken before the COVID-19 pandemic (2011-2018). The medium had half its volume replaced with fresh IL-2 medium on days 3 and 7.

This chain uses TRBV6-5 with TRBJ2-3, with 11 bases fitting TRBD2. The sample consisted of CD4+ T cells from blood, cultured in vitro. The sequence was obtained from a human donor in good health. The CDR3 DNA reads TGTGCCAGCAGTTACCGGAGACTAGCGGGGACAGATACGCAGTATTTT. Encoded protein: CASSYRRLAGTDTQYF.